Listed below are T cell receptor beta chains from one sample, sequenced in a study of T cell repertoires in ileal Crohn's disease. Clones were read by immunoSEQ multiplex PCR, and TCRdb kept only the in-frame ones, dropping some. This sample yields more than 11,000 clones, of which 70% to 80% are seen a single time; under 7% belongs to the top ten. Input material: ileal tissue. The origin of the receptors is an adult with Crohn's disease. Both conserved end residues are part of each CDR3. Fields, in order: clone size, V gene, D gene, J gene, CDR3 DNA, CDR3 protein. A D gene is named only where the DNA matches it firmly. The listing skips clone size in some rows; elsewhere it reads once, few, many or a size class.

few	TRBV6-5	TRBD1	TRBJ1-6	TGTGCCAGCAGTTTTATCCCGGGACAGGTTAATTCACCCCTCCACTTT	CASSFIPGQVNSPLHF
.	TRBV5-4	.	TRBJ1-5	TGTGCCAGCAGCTTGGTGGGGGACCCTCGCCAGCATTTT	CASSLVGDPRQHF
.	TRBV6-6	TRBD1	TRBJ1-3	TGTGCCAGCAGCGAGGGACAGTACTCTGGAAACACCATATATTTT	CASSEGQYSGNTIYF
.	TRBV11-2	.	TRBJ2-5	TGTGCCAGCAGCTCTGTCCGGGGGTCGGAGACCCAGTACTTC	CASSSVRGSETQYF
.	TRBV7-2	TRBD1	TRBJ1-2	TGTGCCAGCAGCTTAGGGACAGGGGATGGCTACACCTTC	CASSLGTGDGYTF
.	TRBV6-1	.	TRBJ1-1	TGTGCCAGCACAGATGTAGACAGTGAAGCTTTCTTT	CASTDVDSEAFF
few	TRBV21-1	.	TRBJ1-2	TGTGCCAGCAGCTCACCCAGGGGCAGCCCAGGAGGCTACACCTTC	CASSSPRGSPGGYTF
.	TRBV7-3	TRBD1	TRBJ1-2	TGTGCCAGCAGCTTAGGGAGACCGGGACAGGGTTCTGGCTACACCTTC	CASSLGRPGQGSGYTF
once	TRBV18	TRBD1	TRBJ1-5	TGTGCCAGCTCACCCGGGACAGGCAATCAGCCCCAGCATTTT	CASSPGTGNQPQHF
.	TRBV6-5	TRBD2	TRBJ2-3	TGTGCCAGCAGTTCAAGTATAGCGGGGGGCACAGATACGCAGTATTTT	CASSSSIAGGTDTQYF
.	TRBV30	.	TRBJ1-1	TGTGCCTGGAGCCACAGGGAATCTGAAGCTTTCTTT	CAWSHRESEAFF
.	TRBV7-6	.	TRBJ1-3	TGTGCCAGCAGCCTTAGTGGTGCCGGGGTCTCTGGAAACACCATATATTTT	CASSLSGAGVSGNTIYF
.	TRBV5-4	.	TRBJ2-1	TGTGCCAGCAGCCAAGAGGGACGAGTCGTAGATGAGCAGTTCTTC	CASSQEGRVVDEQFF
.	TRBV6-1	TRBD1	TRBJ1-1	TGTGCCAGCAGTATGACAGGGGTGAACACTGAAGCTTTCTTT	CASSMTGVNTEAFF
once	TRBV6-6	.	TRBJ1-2	TGTGCCAGCACCCCCTCGAAGAGGTCGGAAAATGGCTACACCTTC	CASTPSKRSENGYTF
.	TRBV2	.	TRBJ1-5	TGTGCCAGCAGCTTACGAGGGGTTGGACAGCCCCAGCATTTT	CASSLRGVGQPQHF
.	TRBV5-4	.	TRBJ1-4	TGTGCCAGCAGCTTGGATGGGGACGTTCATGAAAAACTGTTTTTT	CASSLDGDVHEKLFF
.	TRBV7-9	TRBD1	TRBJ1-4	TGTGCCAGCAGCTCCGGACAGGGTGGAGATGAAAAACTGTTTTTT	CASSSGQGGDEKLFF
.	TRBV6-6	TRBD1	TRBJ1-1	TGTGCCAGCAGTTCCGAACAGGGGGCGGATGAAGCTTTCTTT	CASSSEQGADEAFF
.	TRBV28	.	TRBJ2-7	TGTGCCAGCAGTCGAGAGAGGTACGAGCAGTACTTC	CASSRERYEQYF
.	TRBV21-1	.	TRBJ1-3	TGTGCCAGCAGTTCATTGGGTGGGACAGGGCCATACACCATATATTTT	CASSSLGGTGPYTIYF
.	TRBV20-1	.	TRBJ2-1	TGCAGTGCTAGATCTGCCGATGAGCAGTTCTTC	CSARSADEQFF
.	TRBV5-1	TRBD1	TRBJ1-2	TGCGCCAGCAGCGTTACAGGGGGCGATTACGGCTACACCTTC	CASSVTGGDYGYTF
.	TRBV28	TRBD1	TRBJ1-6	TGTGCCAGCAGTACCGGACAGGGGAATTCACCCCTCCACTTT	CASSTGQGNSPLHF
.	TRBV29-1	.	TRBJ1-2	TGCAGCGTTGAATGGGGACCTAACTATGGCTACACCTTC	CSVEWGPNYGYTF
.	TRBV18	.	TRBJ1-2	TGTGCCAGCTCACCCCGGGACGCTAATCGAGACTACACCTTC	CASSPRDANRDYTF
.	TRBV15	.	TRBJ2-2	TGTGCCACCTCTTGGCTGGGGAACACCGGGGAGCTGTTTTTT	CATSWLGNTGELFF
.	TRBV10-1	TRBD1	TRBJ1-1	TGCGCCAGCGGGAACAGGGGGGGCACTGAAGCCTTCTTT	CASGNRGGTEAFF
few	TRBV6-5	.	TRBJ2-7	TGTGCCAGCAGCCGACCTGGGACCCCCTCCTACGAGCAGTACTTC	CASSRPGTPSYEQYF
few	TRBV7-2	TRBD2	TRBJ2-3	TGTGCCAGCAGCCGCGGTTTGGGGGGGGCAGATACGCAGTATTTT	CASSRGLGGADTQYF
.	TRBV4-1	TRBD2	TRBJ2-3	TGCGCCAGCAGCCTTGCGACTAGCGGGGGGGTGGATACGCAGTATTTT	CASSLATSGGVDTQYF
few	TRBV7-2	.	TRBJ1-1	TGTGCCAGCAGCTTAAACCCCACACTGGGGACTGAAGCTTTCTTT	CASSLNPTLGTEAFF
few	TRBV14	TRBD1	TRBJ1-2	TGTGCCAGCAGCCTCGGGACAGCATATGGCTACACCTTC	CASSLGTAYGYTF
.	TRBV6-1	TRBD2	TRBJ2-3	TGTGCCAGCAGCGACCTAGCGGGGGCGGGGTATACGCAGTATTTT	CASSDLAGAGYTQYF